The 23 T cell receptor beta chains given below trace back to one sample, sequenced in a study of blood T cell repertoires in COVID-19. Clones were read by immunoSEQ multiplex PCR, and TCRdb kept only the in-frame ones, dropping some. The sample records approximately 150,000 clones, about 86% being singletons. The sample consisted of peripheral blood. These receptor sequences come from a woman between 50 and 59 years old with active or convalescent COVID-19.

This chain joins TRBV28 and TRBJ2-6; D uncertain. The length of the CDR3 is 17 residues. The V end was cut by 4 bases, the J end by 0 bases, with 13 bases between. Per germline, CDR1 MDHEN and CDR2 SYDVKM. In nucleotides, the CDR3 is TGTGCCAGCAGTTCGGAGTGGTGGAGCTCTGGGGCCAACGTCCTGACTTTC. Translated: CASSSEWWSSGANVLTF.

The chain has TRBV2 and TRBJ1-5; D gene unclear. The CDR3 runs to 14 residues. V was trimmed by 2 bases and J by 2 bases, leaving 7 bases between them. Germline V lookup: CDR1 SNHLY, CDR2 FYNNEI. Here the CDR3 reads CASSELGGNQPQHF. The CDR3 DNA reads as TGTGCCAGCAGTGAATTGGGAGGCAATCAGCCCCAGCATTTT. The complete variable domain, with remaining parts taken from reference TRBV2 and TRBJ1-5, reads EPEVTQTPSHQVTQMGQEVILRCVPISNHLYFYWYRQILGQKVEFLVSFYNNEISEKSEIFDDQFSVERPDGSNFTLKIRSTKLEDSAMYFCASSELGGNQPQHFGDGTRLSIL.

J is TRBJ2-3 and V is TRBV6-5; 7 bases map to TRBD2. V shed 7 bases and J 3 bases; nucleotides not matched to a gene: 10. The length of the CDR3 is 15 residues. Germline-derived CDR1 and CDR2 are MNHEY and SVGAGI. CDR3 nucleotide sequence: TGTGCCAGCACTCTCGGCGGGAGATGGACAGATACGCAGTATTTT. This sequence encodes CASTLGGRWTDTQYF.

The chain joins TRBV19 to TRBJ1-2; no clear D gene. The CDR3 runs 13 residues. Germline V gives CDR1 LNHDA, CDR2 SQIVND (reference sequence). The V gene lost 5 bases and the J gene lost 3 bases, with 10 bases spanning the gap. CDR3 DNA sequence: TGTGCCAGTAGTTGGGCCAAAGACTATGGCTACACCTTC. Amino acid sequence: CASSWAKDYGYTF.

A single count supports this clone. This sequence joins TRBV5-6 and TRBJ2-7; 12 bases match TRBD1. The CDR3 contains 16 residues. The J segment lost 10 bases and the V segment lost 1 base, leaving 12 bases of the junction unmatched. CDR1 and CDR2 from the germline V gene are SGHDT and YYEEEE. CDR3 loop: CASSLSGQGAWGPQYF. The CDR3 nucleotides read TGTGCCAGCAGCTTGTCGGGACAGGGGGCCTGGGGACCTCAGTACTTC.

The chain links TRBV5-4 to TRBJ2-7; D unclear. Germline-derived CDR1 and CDR2 are SGHNT and YYREEE (reference sequence). The CDR3 extends over 14 amino acids. Trimming took 0 bases from V and 2 from J, leaving 9 bases between them. As DNA, the CDR3 is TGTGCCAGCAGCTTGGAACTAAGGACCTACGAGCAGTACTTC. The encoded protein is CASSLELRTYEQYF.

The chain has TRBV10-3 and TRBJ2-5; 10 bases are a match to TRBD2. J was trimmed by 7 bases and V by 0 bases; bases with no gene match: 8. The CDR3 covers 16 residues. Per the germline V gene, CDR1 is ENHRY and CDR2 is SYGVKD. The CDR3 DNA reads as TGTGCCATCAGTGAGTCCCAAGCGGGAGGGATGGGGACCCAGTACTTC. Its translation is CAISESQAGGMGTQYF.

This chain joins TRBV6-5 and TRBJ2-5; 7 bases are shared with TRBD1. This CDR3 has 15 amino acids. V shed 6 bases, J shed 0 bases, and the junction held 7 bases outside the gene matches. CDR1 is MNHEY, CDR2 SVGAGI, per germline. As DNA, the CDR3 is TGTGCCAGCAGGGACGGACAGGCGTACCAAGAGACCCAGTACTTC. Residues: CASRDGQAYQETQYF.

The rearrangement links TRBV5-1 to TRBJ2-2, with TRBD1 as a possible D gene (5 bases). This CDR3 comprises 15 residues. Germline assignment: CDR1 SGHRS and CDR2 YFSETQ. V dropped 0 bases and J dropped 2 bases, with 8 bases sitting between them. CDR3 in amino acids: CASSLEGLNTGELFF. The CDR3 nucleotides are TGCGCCAGCAGCTTGGAGGGGCTCAACACCGGGGAGCTGTTTTTT.

This chain joins TRBV4-3 and TRBJ2-7, with 11 bases lining up with TRBD2. J gave up 4 bases and V 1 base, and 3 bases lay outside the gene matches. Germline-derived CDR1 and CDR2 are LGHNA and YSLEER. This CDR3 has 15 amino acids. The chain's CDR3 is CASSQGLAGRYEQYF. The CDR3 coding sequence is TGCGCCAGCAGCCAAGGACTAGCGGGAAGGTACGAGCAGTACTTC.

V is TRBV9 and J is TRBJ2-1, with D unresolved. The CDR3 spans 14 residues. In germline, CDR1 is SGDLS, CDR2 YYNGEE. Trimming took 0 bases from V and 5 from J, leaving 9 bases between them. CDR3 nucleotide sequence: TGTGCCAGCAGCGTAGGGGCCCATGACAATGAGCAGTTCTTC. It is translated as CASSVGAHDNEQFF.

The count of this clone is one. V and J are TRBV27 and TRBJ1-1; no clear D. From germline, CDR1 is MNHEY and CDR2 SMNVEV (reference sequence). This CDR3 is 11 amino acids long. V was clipped by 5 bases and J by 13 bases, with 14 bases between them. As DNA, the CDR3 is TGTGCCAGCAGTGAGGGCCAGGATATTTTCTTT. This encodes CASSEGQDIFF.

This clone was counted a few times. V gene TRBV27 combines with J gene TRBJ1-1, with TRBD1 identical over 9 bases. V shed 2 bases and J 5 bases; nucleotides not matched to a gene: 6. CDR1 and CDR2 (germline): MNHEY, SMNVEV (reference sequence). The CDR3 loop spans 15 amino acids. The CDR3 sequence: CASSLATGTGTEAFF. The CDR3 nucleotides read TGTGCCAGCAGTTTAGCGACAGGGACAGGGACTGAAGCTTTCTTT.

V and J are TRBV5-4 and TRBJ2-5; the D gene is possibly TRBD2 (6 bases). V lost 4 bases, J lost 5 bases, and 24 bases lay in between. CDR3 length: 17 amino acids. Per the germline V gene, CDR1 is SGHNT and CDR2 is YYREEE (reference sequence). The CDR3 spells CASSPPGRGTLAETQYF. In DNA, the CDR3 is TGTGCCAGCAGCCCGCCCGGTCGGGGGACGCTCGCCGAGACCCAGTACTTC.

This rearrangement joins TRBV3-1 (or the pseudogene TRBV3-2) to TRBJ2-3, with TRBD2 matching over 7 bases. The ends lost 3 bases at V and 1 base at J; junction bases unmatched: 7. The V gene's germline CDR1 is LGHDT and CDR2 YNNKEL (reference sequence). This CDR3 contains 16 residues. CDR3 DNA sequence: TGTGCCAGCAGCCACGGGCCCAGCGGGGGCACAGATACGCAGTATTTT. It is translated as CASSHGPSGGTDTQYF.

The genes are TRBV29-1 and TRBJ1-1, with 9 bases fitting TRBD1. This CDR3 comprises 14 residues. Per germline, CDR1 SQVTM and CDR2 ANQGSEA. The V segment lost 6 bases and the J segment 5 bases; nucleotides outside the gene matches: 10. The CDR3 reads CSVDSGTGYTEAFF. CDR3 DNA sequence: TGCAGCGTCGACTCCGGGACAGGGTATACTGAAGCTTTCTTT. The whole variable domain, filled in from reference TRBV29-1 and TRBJ1-1, reads SAVISQKPSRDICQRGTSLTIQCQVDSQVTMMFWYRQQPGQSLTLIATANQGSEATYESGFVIDKFPISRPNLTFSTLTVSNMSPEDSSIYLCSVDSGTGYTEAFFGQGTRLTVV.

There are a few counts of this clone. The genes are TRBV6-5 and TRBJ1-5; D unclear. V lost 8 bases and J lost 5, with 13 bases in between. CDR3 length: 13 residues. Germline CDR1 reads MNHEY; CDR2 reads SVGAGI. CDR3 in DNA: TGTGCCAGCCGGTTTACTTACGATCAGCCCCAGCATTTT. This gives the protein CASRFTYDQPQHF.

J is TRBJ2-1 and V is TRBV4-3; TRBD2 might be the D (5 bases). Germline-derived CDR1 and CDR2 are LGHNA and YSLEER. This CDR3 has 14 amino acids. Trimming shortened V by 0 bases and J by 4 bases, and 7 bases separated the two germline ends. The CDR3 region is CASSQDRTYNEQFF. The DNA for the CDR3 is TGCGCCAGCAGCCAAGATCGGACTTACAATGAGCAGTTCTTC.

The rearrangement uses TRBV7-6 and TRBJ1-1, with a tentative D call TRBD1 (6 bases). Germline V gene lookup returns CDR1 SGHVS and CDR2 FNYEAQ. CDR3 length: 15 amino acids. Trimming left V 4 bases short and J 1 base short, with 13 bases between. The CDR3 region is CASSSGYRENTEAFF. In DNA, the CDR3 is TGTGCCAGCAGCTCAGGATACAGGGAGAACACTGAAGCTTTCTTT.

The chain recombines TRBV6-2 or TRBV6-3 with TRBJ1-1, with 9 positions matching TRBD1. With 4 bases clipped from V and 1 base from J, the junction kept 10 bases outside the gene matches. CDR3 length equals 17 residues. Germline V gene data show CDR1 as MNHEY and CDR2 as SVGEGT. The CDR3 region has the DNA TGTGCCAGCAGTTTGGGGACAGGGAGGGGGCCGAACACTGAAGCTTTCTTT. As protein: CASSLGTGRGPNTEAFF.

The DNA of the CDR3 is TGTGCCAGCAGCTTAGATGGCCTCTATGGCTACACCTTC. Encoded protein: CASSLDGLYGYTF. The chain has TRBV11-1 and TRBJ1-2, with no clear D. The germline CDR1 and CDR2 sequences are SGHAT and FQDESV (reference sequence). The CDR3 sequence is 13 residues long. Trimming took 1 base from V and 4 from J, leaving 7 bases between them.

The rearrangement links TRBV2 to TRBJ2-2; 8 nucleotides align to TRBD1. Germline values: CDR1 SNHLY, CDR2 FYNNEI. Trimming removed 4 bases from V and 4 bases from J; junction bases left unmatched: 14. CDR3 length: 18 residues. The CDR3 loop reads CASSALTGVSRGTGELFF. Written as DNA, the CDR3 is TGTGCCAGCAGTGCTCTGACAGGGGTTTCGAGAGGCACCGGGGAGCTGTTTTTT.

This clone was observed a handful of times. The rearrangement links TRBV7-9 to TRBJ2-2; 10 bases line up with TRBD2. V lost 2 bases, J lost 1 base, and 7 bases stayed unmatched. Germline V CDR1 and CDR2: SEHNR, FQNEAQ (reference sequence). The CDR3 runs to 18 residues. The CDR3 DNA follows: TGTGCCAGCAGCTTACTGCTAGCGGGAGCCCTGAACACCGGGGAGCTGTTTTTT. Translated: CASSLLLAGALNTGELFF.